The 9 T cell receptor beta chains below were found in one sample sequenced in a study of cytomegalovirus exposure and HLA in healthy donors. Using immunoSEQ multiplex PCR, the repertoire was profiled, and TCRdb retains in-frame clones only, with some absent. The repertoire holds around 350,000 clones, with roughly 89% as singletons. Sequenced material: PBMCs. The receptors come from a woman aged 18-29 years in good health and CMV-seronegative.

The genes are TRBV10-3 and TRBJ2-2, with 7 bases matching TRBD1. J was trimmed by 7 bases and V by 3 bases; bases with no gene match: 8. The germline V gene has CDR1 ENHRY and CDR2 SYGVKD. The CDR3 is 15 residues long. CDR3 loop: CAISEETGIGGELFF. The CDR3 nucleotides read TGTGCCATCAGTGAAGAGACAGGGATAGGCGGGGAGCTGTTTTTT.

The rearrangement links TRBV28 to TRBJ2-7; a possible D gene is TRBD2 (6 bases). CDR1 is MDHEN, CDR2 SYDVKM, per germline. V was cut by 7 bases and J by 7 bases, with 23 bases left in between. CDR3 length: 15 amino acids. Here the CDR3 reads CASKTGGTPNWEQYF. The CDR3 DNA sequence: TGTGCCAGCAAGACTGGTGGGACTCCCAACTGGGAGCAGTACTTC.

The chain is built from TRBV18 and TRBJ2-7; TRBD2 matches at 14 bases. V lost 3 bases, J lost 5 bases, and 3 bases stayed unmatched. This CDR3 has 15 amino acids. In germline, CDR1 is KGHSH, CDR2 LQKENI. This chain's CDR3 is CASSPPTSGGDEQYF. In DNA, the CDR3 is TGTGCCAGCTCACCCCCGACTAGCGGGGGGGACGAGCAGTACTTC. Based on the CDR3 plus reference TRBV18 and TRBJ2-7, the full variable domain is NAGVMQNPRHLVRRRGQEARLRCSPMKGHSHVYWYRQLPEEGLKFMVYLQKENIIDESGMPKERFSAEFPKEGPSILRIQQVVRGDSAAYFCASSPPTSGGDEQYFGPGTRLTVT.

The V gene is TRBV5-4, the J gene TRBJ1-2; D gene uncertain. V lost 6 bases, J lost 0 bases, and 24 bases lay in between. Germline CDR1 and CDR2: SGHNT and YYREEE (reference sequence). The CDR3 runs to 18 residues. CDR3 bases: TGTGCCAGCATTCCTACCCCTTTAGACTATCTAGCTAACTATGGCTACACCTTC. Translating it yields CASIPTPLDYLANYGYTF.

The gene calls are TRBV7-9 and TRBJ1-1, with D hard to call. The V gene's germline CDR1 is SEHNR and CDR2 FQNEAQ (reference sequence). The CDR3 is made up of 13 amino acids. V was shortened by 5 bases and J by 5 bases, with 12 bases between the two germline ends. The CDR3 region is CASSPERWTEAFF. CDR3 in DNA: TGTGCCAGCAGCCCTGAGCGCTGGACTGAAGCTTTCTTT.

A remark on this clone: The junction differs from germline at one of its ends, possibly a read error. The J gene is TRBJ2-7, the V gene TRBV4-1; a weak D match, TRBD2 (5 bases). The CDR3 length is 13 residues. The germline V gene encodes CDR1 MGHRA and CDR2 YSYEKL. The chain's CDR3 is CASSRQSEAELHF. CDR3 nucleotides: TGCGCCAGCAGCCGCCAATCGGAGGCAGAACTCCACTTC.

CDR3 residues: CASTETSGGYEQYF. The CDR3 nucleotides are TGTGCCAGCACGGAAACTAGCGGGGGCTACGAGCAGTACTTC. The genes are TRBV6-1 and TRBJ2-7; TRBD2 matches at 11 bases. The ends lost 7 bases at V and 3 bases at J; junction bases unmatched: 5. The CDR3 covers 14 residues. Germline lookup yields CDR1 MNHNS and CDR2 SASEGT.

The chain recombines TRBV7-9 with TRBJ2-5; the D is unclear. Germline V lookup: CDR1 SEHNR, CDR2 FQNEAQ (reference sequence). The CDR3 extends over 11 amino acids. Trimming shortened V by 4 bases and J by 9 bases, and 9 bases separated the two germline ends. The CDR3: CASSSPRAQYF. DNA for the CDR3: TGTGCCAGCAGCTCCCCTAGAGCCCAGTACTTC.

The chain couples TRBV28 to TRBJ2-1, with TRBD2 matching 9 bases. Germline V gives CDR1 MDHEN, CDR2 SYDVKM. Germline trimming cut 3 bases from V and 8 bases from J; bases unmatched to any gene: 8. The CDR3 spans 15 residues. The DNA for the CDR3 is TGTGCCAGCAGTTTGAAATCGTTAGCGGGAGATGAGCAGTTCTTC. It encodes CASSLKSLAGDEQFF.